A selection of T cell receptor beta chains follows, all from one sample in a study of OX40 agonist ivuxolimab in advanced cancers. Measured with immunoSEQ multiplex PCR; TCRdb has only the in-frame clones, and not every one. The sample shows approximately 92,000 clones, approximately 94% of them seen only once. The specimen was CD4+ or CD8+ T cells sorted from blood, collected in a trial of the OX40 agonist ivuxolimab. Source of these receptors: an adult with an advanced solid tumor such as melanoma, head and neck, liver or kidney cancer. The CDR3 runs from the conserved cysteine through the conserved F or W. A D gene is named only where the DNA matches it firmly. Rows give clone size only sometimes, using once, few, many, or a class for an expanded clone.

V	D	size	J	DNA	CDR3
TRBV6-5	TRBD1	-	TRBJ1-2	TGTGCCAGCAGTTACGCCCGGGACAGCTATGGCTACACCTTC	CASSYARDSYGYTF
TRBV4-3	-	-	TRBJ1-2	TGCGCCAGCAGCCAAGATAAGGGACCCTATGGCTACACCTTC	CASSQDKGPYGYTF
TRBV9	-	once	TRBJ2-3	TGTGCCAGCGCGCGAGATCCGTCAGATACGCAGTATTTT	CASARDPSDTQYF
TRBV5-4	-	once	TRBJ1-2	TGTGCCAGCAGCTTAATCGACTATGGCTACACCTTC	CASSLIDYGYTF
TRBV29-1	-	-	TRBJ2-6	TGCAGCGTACAGAGGGACACAGACTCTGGGGCCAACGTCCTGACTTTC	CSVQRDTDSGANVLTF
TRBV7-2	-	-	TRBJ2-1	TGTGCCAGCAGCGTGGCATTGTACAATGAGCAGTTCTTC	CASSVALYNEQFF
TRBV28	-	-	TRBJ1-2	TGTGCCAGCAATCGCCTGGGGGGCTACACCTTC	CASNRLGGYTF
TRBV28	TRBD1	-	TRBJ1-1	TGTGCCAGCAGTTTGGACAGGGAGCTGGACACTGAAGCTTTCTTT	CASSLDRELDTEAFF
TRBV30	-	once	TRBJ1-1	TGTGCCTGGAGTGTATTTGGTGAAGCTTTCTTT	CAWSVFGEAFF
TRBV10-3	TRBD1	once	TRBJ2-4	TGTGCCATCAGAGGGACAGGGGAAAACATTCAGTACTTC	CAIRGTGENIQYF
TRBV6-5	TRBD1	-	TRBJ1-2	TGTGCCATCTTACCCCGCAGGGGGAACTATGGCTACACCTTC	CAILPRRGNYGYTF
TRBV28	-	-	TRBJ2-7	TGTGCCAGCAGTTCAGGGGCAACGGGGTCCTACGAGCAGTACTTC	CASSSGATGSYEQYF
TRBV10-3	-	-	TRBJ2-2	TGTGCCATCAGTGAGCCTAGAATGGGTAACACCGGGGAGCTGTTTTTT	CAISEPRMGNTGELFF
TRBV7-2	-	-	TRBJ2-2	TGTGCCAGCAGCTTAGTTCAGGGCGCCGGGGAGCTGTTTTTT	CASSLVQGAGELFF
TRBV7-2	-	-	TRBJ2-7	TGTGCCAGCATCGTCCAGGCTAGTGGTCCCTACGAGCAGTACTTC	CASIVQASGPYEQYF
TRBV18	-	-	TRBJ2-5	TGTGCCAGCTCAGAGGGGACTGTGGAGACCCAGTACTTC	CASSEGTVETQYF
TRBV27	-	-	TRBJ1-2	TGTGCCAGCAGTTTGCACAAGGGGTACTATGGCTACACCTTC	CASSLHKGYYGYTF
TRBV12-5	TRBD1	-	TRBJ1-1	TGTGCTAGTGGTTTGGTCCTCTTTCAGACAGGGGTCACTGAAGCTTTCTTT	CASGLVLFQTGVTEAFF
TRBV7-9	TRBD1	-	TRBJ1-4	TGTGCCAGCAGCCAGGGGGCGTTGAAAGAAAAACTGTTTTTT	CASSQGALKEKLFF
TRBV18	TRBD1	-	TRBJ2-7	TGTGCCAGCTCACCCCTCTCGGGACAGGCCACAGGGGAGCAGTACTTC	CASSPLSGQATGEQYF
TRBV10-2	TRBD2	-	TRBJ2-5	TGCGCCAGCGTGGTGGGACTAGCGGGCACCGGAGAGACCCAGTACTTC	CASVVGLAGTGETQYF
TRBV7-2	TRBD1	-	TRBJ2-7	TGTGCCAGCAGCTCGGGACAGGTACCCTACGAGCAGTACTTC	CASSSGQVPYEQYF
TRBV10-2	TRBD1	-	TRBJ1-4	TGCGCCAGCAGCGATAGACAGGGGGCGACTAATGAAAAACTGTTTTTT	CASSDRQGATNEKLFF
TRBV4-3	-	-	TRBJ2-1	TGCGCCAGCAGCCAAGATCTAGTGCAAGGCTACAATGAGCAGTTCTTC	CASSQDLVQGYNEQFF
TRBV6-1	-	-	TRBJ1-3	TGTGCCAGCAGTGATGGGGTCCTAAACACCATATATTTT	CASSDGVLNTIYF
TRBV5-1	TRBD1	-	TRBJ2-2	TGCGCCAGCAGCACAGGGGGCAACACCGGGGAGCTGTTTTTT	CASSTGGNTGELFF
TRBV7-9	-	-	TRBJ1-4	TGTGCCAGCAGCCCTGGACAGATAGGTGAAAAACTGTTTTTT	CASSPGQIGEKLFF
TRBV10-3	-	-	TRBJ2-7	TGTGCCATCGCCCGGCCGAGCTCCTACGAGCAGTACTTC	CAIARPSSYEQYF
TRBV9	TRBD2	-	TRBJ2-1	TGTGCCAGCAGCGTCGGGACTAGCGGCTACAATGAGCAGTTCTTC	CASSVGTSGYNEQFF
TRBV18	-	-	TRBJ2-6	TGTGCCAGCTCACGGGACACCATCTCTGGGGCCAACGTCCTGACTTTC	CASSRDTISGANVLTF
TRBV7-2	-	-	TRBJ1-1	TGTGCCAGCAGCCCCGCATTGGGCAGGTGGAACACTGAAGCTTTCTTT	CASSPALGRWNTEAFF
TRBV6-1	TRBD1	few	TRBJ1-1	TGTGCCAGCAGTCCCAGGGGGAGTAACACTGAAGCTTTCTTT	CASSPRGSNTEAFF
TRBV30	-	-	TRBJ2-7	TGTGCCTGGGGTGGTGGGACCAACCTATACGAGCAGTACTTC	CAWGGGTNLYEQYF
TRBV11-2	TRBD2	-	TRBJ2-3	TGTGCCAGCAGCTCCACTAGCGGGAAAGGCACAGATACGCAGTATTTT	CASSSTSGKGTDTQYF
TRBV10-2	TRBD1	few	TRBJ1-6	TGCGCCAGCAGGGCCGACAGGGGAGCGGGATCACCCCTCCACTTT	CASRADRGAGSPLHF
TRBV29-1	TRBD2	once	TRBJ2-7	TGCAGCGTTGCCGACCTTACTAGCGGGCCTTCCTACGAGCAGTACTTC	CSVADLTSGPSYEQYF
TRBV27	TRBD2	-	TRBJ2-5	TGTGCCACCATGGGTAGCGGGGTTGAGACCCAGTACTTC	CATMGSGVETQYF
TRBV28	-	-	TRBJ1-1	TGTGCCAGCAGTTTATACAGGGAAAATGAAGCTTTCTTT	CASSLYRENEAFF
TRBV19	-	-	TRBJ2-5	TGTGCCAGTAGTATCTCGGCAGGGGCGGTAGAGACCCAGTACTTC	CASSISAGAVETQYF
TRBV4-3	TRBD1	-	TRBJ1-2	TGCGCCAGCAGCCAAGATGGGGCAGGGGGAGCTAACTATGGCTACACCTTC	CASSQDGAGGANYGYTF
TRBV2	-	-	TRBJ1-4	TGTGCCAGCAGTGTTCGGGGGAGGGGAGAAAAACTGTTTTTT	CASSVRGRGEKLFF
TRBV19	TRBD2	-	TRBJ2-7	TGTGCCAGTAGTCATACTCCGGGACTAGCGGGGGGCCCCTCCTACGAGCAGTACTTC	CASSHTPGLAGGPSYEQYF